These 5 T cell receptor beta chains came from one sample sequenced in a study of beta chain features in type 1 diabetes. Expressed TCRB transcripts were sequenced because the entire RNA isolate underwent reverse transcription. Data came from immunoSEQ multiplex PCR; TCRdb stores just in-frame clones and leaves some out. The profile shows approximately 58,000 clones, just under 65% of them singletons. Their target antigens are unknown. General observations from the study: Type 1 diabetes patients had TCRB CDR3s that were shorter (moderately but significantly so) in all four CD4+ subsets.

Material for sequencing was stem cell memory CD4+ T cells from blood. The receptors were sampled from a woman in her thirties with type 1 diabetes.

The V call is TRBV19, the J call TRBJ2-6, with D maybe TRBD2 (5 bases). Germline CDR1 LNHDA, CDR2 SQIVND (reference sequence). V was trimmed by 3 bases and J by 1 base, leaving 7 bases between them. The CDR3 has 15 residues. DNA for the CDR3: TGTGCCAGTAGTATCCGGGAATCTGGGGCCAACGTCCTGACTTTC. It yields the protein CASSIRESGANVLTF.

The chain uses TRBV2 and TRBJ2-5, with 9 nucleotides matching TRBD1. The V gene's germline CDR1 is SNHLY and CDR2 FYNNEI. The length of the CDR3 is 12 residues. The ends lost 8 bases at V and 6 bases at J; junction bases unmatched: 4. The CDR3 DNA is TGTGCCAGCTGGGACAGGGAACAGACCCAGTACTTC. It is translated as CASWDREQTQYF.

The V gene is TRBV29-1, the J gene TRBJ2-1; 12 bases are shared with TRBD2. V shed 6 bases, J shed 0 bases, and the junction held 3 bases outside the gene matches. The CDR3 length is 15 residues. CDR1 is SQVTM and CDR2 is ANQGSEA in the germline V gene. As DNA, the CDR3 is TGCAGCGTCGGACTAGCGGGACCCTCCTACAATGAGCAGTTCTTC. Translated, it gives CSVGLAGPSYNEQFF.

The rearrangement uses TRBV14 and TRBJ1-1; 7 bases are a match to TRBD1. Germline V gene data show CDR1 as SGHDN and CDR2 as FVKESK. This CDR3 has 13 residues. V was clipped by 1 base and J by 5 bases; unmatched bases: 1. CDR3 in DNA: TGTGCCAGCAGCCAAGCCAGGGGGACTGAAGCTTTCTTT. Translated, it gives CASSQARGTEAFF.

This clone was observed a few times. The chain has TRBV7-2 and TRBJ2-3, with D possibly TRBD1 on 5 matching bases. Trimming stripped 5 bases from V and 2 bases from J, with 17 bases between. Germline loops: CDR1 SGHTA, CDR2 FQGNSA. The CDR3 runs 16 residues. The CDR3 region is CASSQWTFLFTDTQYF. CDR3 bases: TGTGCCAGCAGCCAGTGGACATTCTTATTCACAGATACGCAGTATTTT.